This is a list of T cell receptor beta chains from one sample in a study of early T cells in non-severe SARS-CoV-2 infection. One entry per CDR3 protein, called by TCRdb with MiXCR from the 5' RACE reads. The top ten hold around 3.9% of the sample, which has about 60,000 distinct CDR3 sequences, under 15% seen once. The sample taken for sequencing was whole blood. The source of these receptors is an adult who was a healthcare worker with PCR-confirmed SARS-CoV-2 infection or an uninfected control (not recorded which). The CDR3 runs from the conserved cysteine through the conserved F or W. The order of the fields is J gene, V gene, clone size, D gene, CDR3 protein, CDR3 DNA. D genes are given only for firm matches. Where a row states a size, it is once, few, many or the class of an expanded clone; other rows omit it.

>TRBJ1-6|TRBV5-1|many|.
CASSFNGQIGNSPLHF
TGCGCCAGCAGCTTTAATGGACAGATCGGGAATTCACCCCTCCACTTT
>TRBJ2-3|TRBV4-1|.|.
CASSQQGRGTDTQYF
TGCGCCAGCAGCCAACAGGGAAGAGGCACAGATACGCAGTATTTT
>TRBJ2-3|TRBV5-4|few|.
CASSFGGTTSTDTQYF
TGTGCCAGCAGCTTCGGCGGCACTACTAGCACAGATACGCAGTATTTT
>TRBJ2-7|TRBV15|few|TRBD2
CATSSGLAGLRREQYF
TGTGCCACCAGCTCAGGACTAGCGGGACTTCGTAGAGAGCAGTACTTC
>TRBJ1-1|TRBV20-1|many|TRBD1
CSARGDREENTEAFF
TGCAGTGCTAGAGGGGACAGGGAAGAGAACACTGAAGCTTTCTTT
>TRBJ2-3|TRBV6-5|.|TRBD2
CASSYSGGGALVTDTQYF
TGTGCCAGCAGTTACTCTGGCGGGGGGGCCTTAGTAACAGATACGCAGTATTTT
>TRBJ2-5|TRBV6-2/TRBV6-3|.|TRBD2
CASSYAGAQYF
TGTGCCAGCAGTTACGCGGGGGCCCAGTACTTC
>TRBJ2-5|TRBV5-4|many|TRBD2
CASSGGSSGGQETQYF
TGTGCCAGCAGCGGGGGTTCTAGCGGGGGTCAAGAGACCCAGTACTTC
>TRBJ2-1|TRBV12-3/TRBV12-4|.|.
CASSLGYRTYNEQFF
TGTGCCAGCAGTTTAGGGTATCGGACCTACAATGAGCAGTTCTTC
>TRBJ2-1|TRBV7-9|many|.
CASSVGGSGQYNEQFF
TGTGCCAGCAGCGTGGGGGGATCGGGACAGTACAATGAGCAGTTCTTC
>TRBJ1-2|TRBV11-2|few|TRBD1
CASSAIRDSYGYTF
TGTGCCAGCAGCGCAATCCGGGACAGCTATGGCTACACCTTC
>TRBJ1-2|TRBV2|many|.
CANTAFEDYGYTF
TGTGCCAACACAGCCTTTGAGGACTATGGCTACACCTTC
>TRBJ1-2|TRBV29-1|many|.
CSVETPVANYGYTF
TGCAGCGTTGAGACCCCAGTAGCTAACTATGGCTACACCTTC
>TRBJ2-2|TRBV29-1|few|.
CSVSRVGFGGELFF
TGCAGCGTCTCCAGGGTGGGTTTCGGCGGGGAGCTGTTTTTT
>TRBJ2-3|TRBV10-3|.|.
CAVSREDTQYF
TGTGCCGTAAGCCGTGAAGATACGCAGTATTTT
>TRBJ1-3|TRBV29-1|many|.
CSVDSDGNTIYF
TGCAGCGTTGATTCAGATGGAAACACCATATATTTT
>TRBJ2-2|TRBV12-3/TRBV12-4|.|.
CASSPTGGGELFF
TGTGCCAGCAGTCCCACAGGTGGCGGGGAGCTGTTTTTT
>TRBJ1-5|TRBV7-9|many|.
CASSLAGSSNQPQHF
TGTGCCAGCAGCTTAGCCGGGAGCAGCAATCAGCCCCAGCATTTT
>TRBJ2-2|TRBV6-1|.|.
CASSEADDTGELFF
TGTGCCAGCAGTGAAGCGGATGACACCGGGGAGCTGTTTTTT
>TRBJ1-2|TRBV2|.|TRBD1
CASSQPRTGSFGYTF
TGTGCCAGCAGCCAACCCCGGACAGGGTCGTTTGGCTACACCTTC
>TRBJ2-2|TRBV10-3|many|.
CAISDGSRASTGELFF
TGTGCCATCAGTGACGGGAGCAGGGCTTCCACCGGGGAGCTGTTTTTT
>TRBJ1-1|TRBV6-2/TRBV6-3|few|.
CASSYFRGPNTEAFF
TGTGCCAGCAGTTACTTCCGGGGACCGAACACTGAAGCTTTCTTT
>TRBJ1-5|TRBV3-1|few|.
CASSQWGARQPQHF
TGTGCCAGCAGCCAATGGGGGGCTAGGCAGCCCCAGCATTTT
>TRBJ1-2|TRBV7-9|few|TRBD1
CASSHTGDPYGYTF
TGTGCCAGCAGCCACACAGGGGACCCCTATGGCTACACCTTC
>TRBJ2-4|TRBV6-6|.|TRBD1
CASSYGQGGNIQYF
TGTGCCAGCAGTTACGGACAGGGGGGTAACATTCAGTACTTC
>TRBJ1-6|TRBV12-5|.|.
CASGSARSYNSPLHF
TGTGCTAGTGGTTCCGCCCGTTCCTATAATTCACCCCTCCACTTT
>TRBJ2-2|TRBV3-1|many|.
CASSIDPGAGELFF
TGTGCCAGCAGTATCGACCCTGGGGCCGGGGAGCTGTTTTTT
>TRBJ2-5|TRBV7-6|.|.
CASSRVMPGETQYF
TGTGCCAGCAGCCGAGTCATGCCGGGGGAGACCCAGTACTTC
>TRBJ2-1|TRBV11-1|few|.
CASSLAPGGDNEQFF
TGTGCCAGCAGCTTAGCGCCCGGAGGCGATAATGAGCAGTTCTTC
>TRBJ1-1|TRBV10-3|.|TRBD1
CAISGDRGPDTEAFF
TGTGCCATCAGTGGGGACAGGGGGCCGGACACTGAAGCTTTCTTT
>TRBJ2-3|TRBV13|few|.
CASSFRASDTQYF
TGTGCCAGCAGCTTCAGGGCCTCAGATACGCAGTATTTT
>TRBJ1-4|TRBV5-1|many|.
CASSHHREEEKLFF
TGCGCCAGCAGCCACCACAGGGAGGAGGAAAAACTGTTTTTT
>TRBJ2-1|TRBV7-8|.|.
CASSPTEALGRNEQFF
TGTGCCAGCAGCCCTACTGAAGCCTTGGGGCGCAATGAGCAGTTCTTC
>TRBJ2-7|TRBV5-1|many|TRBD1
CASSLGGQDYEQYF
TGCGCCAGCAGCTTGGGGGGACAGGACTACGAGCAGTACTTC
>TRBJ1-2|TRBV18|few|.
CASSPPVGGNYGYTF
TGTGCCAGCTCACCACCCGTCGGGGGGAACTATGGCTACACCTTC
>TRBJ1-2|TRBV29-1|few|.
CSVVEGYTF
TGCAGCGTGGTTGAGGGCTACACCTTC
>TRBJ2-1|TRBV12-3/TRBV12-4|.|.
CASRDASENEQFF
TGTGCCAGCAGAGACGCTTCAGAGAATGAGCAGTTCTTC
>TRBJ2-3|TRBV5-1|many|.
CASSPEGGRSLPTQYF
TGCGCCAGCAGCCCCGAGGGGGGCAGGAGTCTACCAACGCAGTATTTT
>TRBJ1-1|TRBV29-1|few|.
CSVERAIEAFF
TGCAGCGTTGAGAGGGCAATTGAAGCTTTCTTT
>TRBJ1-3|TRBV5-5|.|.
CASSAGVGGNTIYF
TGTGCCAGCAGCGCAGGGGTTGGAGGAAACACCATATATTTT
>TRBJ1-1|TRBV5-1|many|.
CASSFGERKNTEAFF
TGCGCCAGCAGCTTTGGGGAAAGGAAGAACACTGAAGCTTTCTTT
>TRBJ2-5|TRBV29-1|.|.
CSVGQAGQETQYF
TGCAGCGTTGGGCAGGCAGGACAAGAGACCCAGTACTTC